This TCR beta chain was sequenced in a study of blood T cells in healthy people across ages. General study points: The unsorted PBMCs prevented any conclusive comparison of naive versus antigen-experienced cells. Diversity was higher, and naive CD4+ cells more numerous, in long-lived donors than in aged donors.

As to this clonotype: The antigen is undetermined.

A second roughly 6 to 12 cycle PCR used barcoded and J-beta primers. Every cDNA molecule carried a tag from a template-switch adaptor bearing 12 random nucleotides. TCRdb re-called the 5' RACE reads through MiXCR, storing one row per CDR3 protein. The sample comprises approximately 790,000 distinct CDR3 sequences, 62% of which are singletons, and about 30% rests with the top ten. The draw of peripheral blood yielded approximately 11 milliliters from each donor. Sequencing was carried out using blood. The receptor's source is a man between 25 and 39 years old in good health.

CDR3: CASSLSVHEQYF. CDR3 nucleotides: TGTGCCAGCAGTTTGTCAGTCCATGAGCAGTACTTC. The V call is TRBV12-3 or TRBV12-4, the J call TRBJ2-5; D uncertain. Trimming cost V 3 bases and J 11 bases, with 13 bases left between them. This CDR3 has 12 amino acids.